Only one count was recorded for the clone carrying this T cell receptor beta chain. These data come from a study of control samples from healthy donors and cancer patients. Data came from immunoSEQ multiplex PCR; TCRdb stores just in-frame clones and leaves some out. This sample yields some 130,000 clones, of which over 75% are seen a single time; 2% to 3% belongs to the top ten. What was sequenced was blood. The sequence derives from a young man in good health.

CDR3 in amino acids: CASSQGWAGSGANVLTF. The DNA for the CDR3 is TGTGCCAGCAGCCAAGGCTGGGCCGGCTCTGGGGCCAACGTCCTGACTTTC. The chain recombines TRBV3-1 (or the pseudogene TRBV3-2) with TRBJ2-6; D gene uncertain. V lost 1 base to trimming and J lost 0 bases, with 10 bases between them. Germline V gene data show CDR1 as LGHDT and CDR2 as YNNKEL (reference sequence). CDR3 length equals 17 residues.